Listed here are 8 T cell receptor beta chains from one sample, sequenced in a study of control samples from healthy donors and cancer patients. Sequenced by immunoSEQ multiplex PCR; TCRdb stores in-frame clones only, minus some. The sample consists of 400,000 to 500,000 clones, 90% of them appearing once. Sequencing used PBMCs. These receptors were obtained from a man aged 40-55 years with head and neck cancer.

The CDR3 sequence: CASSPLGQGALPYEEQYF. CDR3 bases: TGTGCCAGCTCACCTCTGGGACAGGGGGCTCTCCCCTACGAAGAGCAGTACTTC. V is TRBV18 and J is TRBJ2-7; 12 bases are shared with TRBD1. The V segment lost 3 bases and the J segment 7 bases; nucleotides outside the gene matches: 16. This CDR3 has 18 residues. Germline V lookup: CDR1 KGHSH, CDR2 LQKENI.

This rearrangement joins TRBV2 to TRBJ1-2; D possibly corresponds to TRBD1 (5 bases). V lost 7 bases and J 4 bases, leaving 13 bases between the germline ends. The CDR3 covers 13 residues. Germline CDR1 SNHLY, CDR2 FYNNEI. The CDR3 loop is CASIIVRVYGYTF. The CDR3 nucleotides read TGTGCCAGCATTATCGTCAGGGTCTATGGCTACACCTTC.

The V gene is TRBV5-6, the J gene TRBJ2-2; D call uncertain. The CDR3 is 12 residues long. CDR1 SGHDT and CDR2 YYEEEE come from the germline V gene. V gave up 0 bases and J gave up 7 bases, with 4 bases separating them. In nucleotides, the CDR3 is TGTGCCAGCAGCTTGGGTGGCGGGGAGCTGTTTTTT. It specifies CASSLGGGELFF. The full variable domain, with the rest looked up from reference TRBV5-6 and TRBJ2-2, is DAGVTQSPTHLIKTRGQQVTLRCSPKSGHDTVSWYQQALGQGPQFIFQYYEEEERQRGNFPDRFSGHQFPNYSSELNVNALLLGDSALYLCASSLGGGELFFGEGSRLTVL.

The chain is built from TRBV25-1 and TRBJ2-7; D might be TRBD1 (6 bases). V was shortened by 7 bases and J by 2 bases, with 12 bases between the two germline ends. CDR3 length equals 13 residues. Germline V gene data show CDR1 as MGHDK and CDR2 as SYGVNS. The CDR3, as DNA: TGTGCCAGCATGGCTGGGGGCACCTACGAGCAGTACTTC. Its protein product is CASMAGGTYEQYF.

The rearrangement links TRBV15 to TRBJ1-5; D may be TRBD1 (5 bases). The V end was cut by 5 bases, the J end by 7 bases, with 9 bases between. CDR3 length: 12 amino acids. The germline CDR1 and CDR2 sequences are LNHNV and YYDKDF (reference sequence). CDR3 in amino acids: CATSPGSQPQHF. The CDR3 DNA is TGTGCCACCAGCCCAGGGTCCCAGCCCCAGCATTTT. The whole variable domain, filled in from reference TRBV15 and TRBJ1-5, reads DAMVIQNPRYQVTQFGKPVTLSCSQTLNHNVMYWYQQKSSQAPKLLFHYYDKDFNNEADTPDNFQSRRPNTSFCFLDIRSPGLGDTAMYLCATSPGSQPQHFGDGTRLSIL.

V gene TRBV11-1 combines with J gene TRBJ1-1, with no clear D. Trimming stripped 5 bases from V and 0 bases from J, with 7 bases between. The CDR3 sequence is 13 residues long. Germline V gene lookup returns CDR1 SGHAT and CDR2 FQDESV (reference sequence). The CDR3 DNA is TGTGCCAGCAGCCTCGGGCTGAACACTGAAGCTTTCTTT. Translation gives CASSLGLNTEAFF.

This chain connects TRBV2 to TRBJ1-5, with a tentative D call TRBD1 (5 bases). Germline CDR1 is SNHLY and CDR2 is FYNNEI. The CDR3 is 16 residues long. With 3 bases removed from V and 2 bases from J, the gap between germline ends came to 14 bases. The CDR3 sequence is CASSELGAWGNQPQHF. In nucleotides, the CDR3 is TGTGCCAGCAGTGAGCTAGGGGCTTGGGGCAATCAGCCCCAGCATTTT. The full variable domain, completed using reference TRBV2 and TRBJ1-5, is EPEVTQTPSHQVTQMGQEVILRCVPISNHLYFYWYRQILGQKVEFLVSFYNNEISEKSEIFDDQFSVERPDGSNFTLKIRSTKLEDSAMYFCASSELGAWGNQPQHFGDGTRLSIL.

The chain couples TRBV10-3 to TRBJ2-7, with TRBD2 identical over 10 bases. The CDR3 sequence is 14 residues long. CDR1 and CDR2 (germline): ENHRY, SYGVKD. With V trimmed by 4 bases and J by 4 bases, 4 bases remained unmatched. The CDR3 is CAISAPGLAYEQYF. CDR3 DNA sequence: TGTGCCATCAGTGCCCCGGGACTAGCGTACGAGCAGTACTTC.